This record looks at one TCR beta chain sequence and its context. This entry is derived from a study of technical replicates of blood from a handful of donors. TCRdb's copy holds only in-frame clones and misses some; the assay was immunoSEQ multiplex PCR. The sample lists 40,000 to 60,000 clones; about 94% were seen once. CDR1 is SGHTA and CDR2 is FQGNSA in the germline V gene. The trim removed 0 bases at V and 5 bases at J, leaving 3 bases unmatched. The CDR3 runs 14 residues. The TCR originated in a human donor in good health. Some clones in this sample may be carry-over from other donors' samples. The rearrangement links TRBV7-2 to TRBJ1-1; 7 positions agree with TRBD1. Sequencing was performed on PBMCs. The chain's CDR3 is CASSLAQGKTEAFF. The CDR3 DNA sequence: TGTGCCAGCAGCTTAGCACAGGGGAAAACTGAAGCTTTCTTT.